This TCR beta chain was obtained from a study of shared clonotypes between healthy human individuals. Profiling relied on immunoSEQ multiplex PCR, and the TCRdb table lists in-frame clones only, not all of them. The sample carries a few million clones, approximately 90% recorded once. As to this clone: One end of the junction varies from germline; a read error may be responsible.

CDR3 length: 11 residues. The germline V gene has CDR1 MNHNY and CDR2 SVGAGI (reference sequence). The V gene is TRBV6-6, the J gene TRBJ1-2; D not resolved. The specimen was naive CD4+ T cells sorted from blood. Subset defined: CD45RA+ positively selected. This receptor was taken from a young man in good health. CDR3 sequence: CVSSDGDGYTF. The DNA of the CDR3 is TGTGTCAGCAGCGACGGGGATGGCTACACCTTC.